This is a list of T cell receptor beta chains from one sample in a study of CD8 T cells in Susac syndrome. TCRdb analysed the immunoSEQ multiplex PCR reads with MiXCR anew, one entry per CDR3 protein. The sample shows 200,000 or so distinct CDR3 sequences, 95% of them seen only once. The specimen was CD8+ T cells from PBMCs. Every receptor here comes from a human donor with Susac syndrome. CDR3s include the opening cysteine and the closing phenylalanine or tryptophan.

V: TRBV6-2/TRBV6-3
J: TRBJ1-5
CDR3: CASSYRGVGFQPQHF

V: TRBV24-1
J: TRBJ1-2
CDR3: CATSDLPYYGYTF

V: TRBV2
J: TRBJ2-4
CDR3: CASSDGTGGNIQYF

V: TRBV20-1
J: TRBJ1-2
CDR3: CSANPGQGAINYGYTF

V: TRBV13
J: TRBJ2-3
CDR3: CASSLGPSTQYF

V: TRBV27
J: TRBJ2-2
CDR3: CASNPNYSPGELFF

V: TRBV5-6
J: TRBJ1-2
CDR3: CASSVQPSVYYTF

V: TRBV19
J: TRBJ2-5
CDR3: CASSGRGSGETQYF

V: TRBV6-5
J: TRBJ2-1
CDR3: CASSSADSAVTTSYNEQFF

V: TRBV27
J: TRBJ2-3
CDR3: CASSLSSQSDTQYF

V: TRBV3-1
J: TRBJ2-1
CDR3: CASSLGLAGEFDEQFF

V: TRBV7-6
J: TRBJ2-5
CDR3: CASNEGYSQETQYF

V: TRBV5-6
J: TRBJ1-2
CDR3: CASSRIHPDRDYGYTF

V: TRBV30
J: TRBJ1-1
CDR3: CAWSPGISEAFF

V: TRBV9
J: TRBJ2-2
CDR3: CASSWSRGLNTGELFF

V: TRBV30
J: TRBJ2-3
CDR3: CAWSVPGLAGGDTQYF

V: TRBV20-1
J: TRBJ2-1
CDR3: CSARSGGGPHNEQFF

V: TRBV6-1
J: TRBJ2-7
CDR3: CASGAGTDTYEQYF

V: TRBV24-1
J: TRBJ1-5
CDR3: CATTGGSNQPQHF

V: TRBV12-3/TRBV12-4
J: TRBJ2-7
CDR3: CASSLEGTASYEQYF

V: TRBV3-1
J: TRBJ2-2
CDR3: CASSQDRRLAVTGELFF

V: TRBV20-1
J: TRBJ2-2
CDR3: CSARGSGKNTGELFF

V: TRBV9
J: TRBJ1-2
CDR3: CASSVIPGDYGYTF

V: TRBV29-1
J: TRBJ2-5
CDR3: CSVESFYSQETQYF

V: TRBV20-1
J: TRBJ2-7
CDR3: CSADGPSSSYEQYF

V: TRBV2
J: TRBJ1-1
CDR3: CASRTTGANTEAFF

V: TRBV27
J: TRBJ1-1
CDR3: CASTQLGGRRTEAFF

V: TRBV4-1
J: TRBJ2-7
CDR3: CASSQARGGTYEQYF

V: TRBV9
J: TRBJ2-7
CDR3: CASSVGLVGILNEQYF

V: TRBV7-9
J: TRBJ2-2
CDR3: CASSLQGTPNIGELFF

V: TRBV7-2
J: TRBJ2-1
CDR3: CASSFSSSGKNYNEQFF

V: TRBV9
J: TRBJ2-5
CDR3: CASSPSAGAWETQYF

V: TRBV7-6
J: TRBJ2-7
CDR3: CASSFTSGGVNEQYF

V: TRBV12-3/TRBV12-4
J: TRBJ2-1
CDR3: CASSLVDEQFF

V: TRBV29-1
J: TRBJ2-7
CDR3: CSVEDRVSAEQYF

V: TRBV20-1
J: TRBJ2-5
CDR3: CSASSRLAAQETQYF

V: TRBV14
J: TRBJ1-2
CDR3: CASSQERQKIIEGYTF

V: TRBV25-1
J: TRBJ2-1
CDR3: CASSPSGKGSSYNEQFF

V: TRBV10-1
J: TRBJ1-1
CDR3: CASSERTGANTEAFF

V: TRBV4-1
J: TRBJ2-2
CDR3: CASSQGTGGIYTGELFF

V: TRBV7-2
J: TRBJ2-7
CDR3: CASSPMTSGEQYF

V: TRBV20-1
J: TRBJ1-2
CDR3: CSARGQGVDGYTF

V: TRBV30
J: TRBJ2-2
CDR3: CAWSRIAGSGELFF

V: TRBV18
J: TRBJ1-1
CDR3: CASSPLGNTEAFF

V: TRBV2
J: TRBJ2-5
CDR3: CASSEWLGERGEETQYF

V: TRBV5-4
J: TRBJ2-3
CDR3: CASSLRDSLTDTQYF

V: TRBV10-3
J: TRBJ2-3
CDR3: CAISETSTDTQYF

V: TRBV12-3/TRBV12-4
J: TRBJ2-7
CDR3: CASSLLLYEQYF

V: TRBV20-1
J: TRBJ2-7
CDR3: CSARDTGAFTYEQYF

V: TRBV5-1
J: TRBJ2-1
CDR3: CASSPTSSSYNEQFF

V: TRBV5-1
J: TRBJ1-1
CDR3: CASSPASITYGTEAFF

V: TRBV12-3/TRBV12-4
J: TRBJ2-1
CDR3: CASSFIYNEQFF

V: TRBV5-6
J: TRBJ1-2
CDR3: CASSLTPGGTYGYTF

V: TRBV4-1
J: TRBJ2-7
CDR3: CASSQSPRVEGEQYF

V: TRBV19
J: TRBJ2-7
CDR3: CASSPPQGYEQYF

V: TRBV6-1
J: TRBJ1-2
CDR3: CASSQYGGQGYTF

V: TRBV28
J: TRBJ2-3
CDR3: CASSFPRLAGGTDTQYF

V: TRBV4-1
J: TRBJ2-5
CDR3: CASSQLLSGETQYF

V: TRBV6-1
J: TRBJ1-6
CDR3: CASSEALGSPRSPLHF